What follows are 23 T cell receptor beta chains derived from one specimen sequenced in a study of T cells expressing NK-cell markers. One entry per CDR3 protein, without DNA, is what TCRdb gives after re-calling the 5' RACE reads. The listing records 150,000 to 170,000 distinct CDR3 sequences. The sample comprised blood T cells: a sorted CD56 or NKG2C T cell subset, CD4+ or CD8+ T cells, or bulk PBMC T cells (not recorded which). The source of these receptors is a woman aged 50 to 60 in good health.

V is TRBV5-5 and J is TRBJ1-1; there is no DNA to check the TCRdb D call of TRBD1. The CDR3 has 17 residues. The germline CDR1 and CDR2 sequences are SGHKS and YYEKEE (reference sequence). CDR3 sequence: CASSLEWLPDSWTEAFF.

CDR3 sequence: CASSFSAYSYNEQFF. This sequence joins TRBV11-2 and TRBJ2-1; with no DNA, the TCRdb D assignment of TRBD1 cannot be verified. The CDR3 is 15 amino acids. Germline V gene sequence: CDR1 SGHAT, CDR2 FQNNGV.

The chain joins TRBV12-3 or TRBV12-4 to TRBJ1-1; with no DNA, the TCRdb D assignment of TRBD1 cannot be verified. The CDR3 is 16 residues long. CDR3 region: CASSPTPGRRYTEAFF.

The gene calls are TRBV27 and TRBJ2-1; no DNA is available, so the TRBD1 call from TCRdb remains unchecked. From germline, CDR1 is MNHEY and CDR2 SMNVEV (reference sequence). This CDR3 is built from 15 residues. CDR3 sequence: CASSLQGVTYNEQFF.

The chain couples TRBV27 to TRBJ2-1; the TRBD2 assignment by TCRdb is unverifiable without DNA. Germline V gene lookup returns CDR1 MNHEY and CDR2 SMNVEV (reference sequence). There are 16 residues in the CDR3. The CDR3 spells CASGRGGPSSYNEQFF.

The chain joins TRBV5-1 to TRBJ2-2. Per the germline V gene, CDR1 is SGHRS and CDR2 is YFSETQ. This CDR3 region has 13 residues. CDR3 residues: CASRDPNTGELFF.

The chain joins TRBV4-1 to TRBJ1-3. CDR1 is MGHRA and CDR2 is YSYEKL in the germline V gene. This CDR3 spans 13 amino acids. This CDR3 is CASAFLSGNTIYF.

The chain couples TRBV4-1 to TRBJ1-2. There are 16 residues in the CDR3. Germline CDR1 and CDR2: MGHRA and YSYEKL. The CDR3 loop reads CASSQDQIGTREDYTF.

The rearrangement joins TRBV25-1 to TRBJ2-1; the TRBD1 assignment by TCRdb is unverifiable without DNA. Germline CDR1 MGHDK, CDR2 SYGVNS. The CDR3 has 16 residues. The CDR3 spells CASSDMVGDGYNEQFF.

The V gene is TRBV24-1, the J gene TRBJ2-2; TCRdb selects TRBD1, and the lack of DNA leaves this call unchecked. The CDR3 length is 14 residues. Germline V lookup: CDR1 KGHDR, CDR2 SFDVKD. Here the CDR3 reads CATRDRGLTGELFF.

The V call is TRBV9, the J call TRBJ2-3; TCRdb proposes TRBD2, but this gene call is untestable without DNA. The length of the CDR3 is 16 residues. Germline CDR1 and CDR2: SGDLS and YYNGEE. CDR3 sequence reads: CASSVEPAGGSDTQYF.

The chain couples TRBV2 to TRBJ1-2; TCRdb names TRBD1, which stays unverified in the absence of DNA. CDR1 and CDR2 (germline): SNHLY, FYNNEI. The CDR3 covers 14 residues. This CDR3 reads CASSDSGTGGGYTF.

This chain uses TRBV27 with TRBJ2-1; TCRdb gives TRBD2 as the D gene, but with no DNA this cannot be confirmed. Per the germline V gene, CDR1 is MNHEY and CDR2 is SMNVEV (reference sequence). The CDR3 extends over 17 amino acids. This chain's CDR3 is CASSSRTSGFSYNEQFF.

The rearrangement links TRBV27 to TRBJ1-2. The CDR3 length is 13 residues. The germline gives CDR1 MNHEY, CDR2 SMNVEV (reference sequence). CDR3 loop: CASSSALNYGYTF.

The genes are TRBV6-5 and TRBJ2-2; TCRdb reports TRBD1, a call that lacks DNA to check it against. The CDR3 totals 13 residues. Germline V lookup: CDR1 MNHEY, CDR2 SVGAGI. This chain's CDR3 is CASIEGHTGELFF.

The genes are TRBV16 and TRBJ1-1; no DNA is available, so the TRBD1 call from TCRdb remains unchecked. This CDR3 spans 13 amino acids. CDR1 is KGHSY, CDR2 FQNENV, per germline. The CDR3 is CASSPDRSTEAFF. Full variable domain (remainder filled in from reference TRBV16 and TRBJ1-1): GEEVAQTPKHLVRGEGQKAKLYCAPIKGHSYVFWYQQVLKNEFKFLISFQNENVFDETGMPKERFSAKCLPNSPCSLEIQATKLEDSAVYFCASSPDRSTEAFFGQGTRLTVV.

This chain uses TRBV20-1 with TRBJ2-7; TCRdb's D gene call, TRBD2, goes unchecked for lack of DNA. CDR3 length: 14 amino acids. Germline V gene lookup returns CDR1 DFQATT and CDR2 SNEGSKA (reference sequence). The CDR3 loop is CSARDVLGGYEQYF.

The J gene is TRBJ1-3, the V gene TRBV27; the D call of TRBD1 rests on TCRdb alone, since no DNA is present to check it. The CDR3 runs 15 residues. Germline V gene sequence: CDR1 MNHEY, CDR2 SMNVEV (reference sequence). The CDR3 here is CASSPTGVPGNTIYF.

CDR3 residues: CAIQKYSGNEQFF. The V gene is TRBV6-2 or TRBV6-3, the J gene TRBJ2-1; TCRdb's D call of TRBD2 is untestable without DNA. Germline lookup yields CDR1 MNHEY and CDR2 SVGEGT. The CDR3 totals 13 residues.

The chain is built from TRBV20-1 and TRBJ2-3. The CDR3 is made up of 12 amino acids. Germline values: CDR1 DFQATT, CDR2 SNEGSKA (reference sequence). CDR3 region: CSARSFPDTQYF.

This chain uses TRBV10-3 with TRBJ2-5. CDR1 is ENHRY, CDR2 SYGVKD, per germline. The CDR3 consists of 12 residues. CDR3 region: CAIAEYQETQYF.

The rearrangement uses TRBV15 and TRBJ2-3. The CDR3 extends over 13 amino acids. Per the germline V gene, CDR1 is LNHNV and CDR2 is YYDKDF (reference sequence). The chain's CDR3 is CATIEDSTDTQYF.

The V and J genes are TRBV6-4 and TRBJ2-2; the TRBD2 assignment by TCRdb is unverifiable without DNA. The CDR3 spans 15 residues. Per germline, CDR1 MRHNA and CDR2 SNTAGT. Here the CDR3 reads CASSPSGLDTGELFF.